The T cell receptor (beta chain) under discussion was sequenced for a study of blood T cell repertoires in COVID-19 (dated by TCRdb to 2018 to 2020). For context, the study as a whole: The collaborator samples originated in the United States, Italy and Spain and spanned the acute and convalescent phases of COVID-19. Subjects who had been exposed to COVID-19, were actively infected with it, or had recovered from it provided the deeply sampled blood TCRbeta repertoires that made up the dataset. The material from the prospective study consisted of cDNA or gDNA derived from T cells, B-cell-depleted T cells, or PBMCs. Sample metadata almost always included a de-identified subject ID, COVID-19 status, age in years and sex. The repertoires were released in a freely available public database intended as a resource for research on the immune response to SARS-CoV-2. Samples were obtained from the ongoing ImmuneRACE study (first 160 participants) and from 1,254 subjects provided by 6 global collaborators. Where available, HLA class I and class II types were taken from metadata supplied by the sample provider and were not determined by assay-based typing.

On this clone: Its specific antigen is unknown. One base away there is no much larger clone; base qualities are not given.

TCRbeta CDR3 regions were amplified from genomic DNA using the immunoSEQ Assay, a bias-controlled multiplex PCR. The study's processing was this. The number of nucleated cells in each sample was estimated from the amplification of reference gene primers within the assay. Sequence reads were collapsed and filtered to measure the absolute abundance of every unique TCRbeta CDR3 rearrangement. Productive Simpson clonality was computed per sample as the square root of Simpson's diversity index over productive rearrangements. As stored in TCRdb, this immuneACCESS dataset retains in-frame rearrangements with V and J assigned. A fraction of the clones does not appear; measured against another copy, unresolved V genes explain less than half of the discrepancy, and the remainder lacks a known reason. The D gene and trimming were derived from the DNA, and the V and J assignments and clone size from that table. The sample table records under 200,000 clones; 84% of these occur just once. Roughly 7.1% of the sample belongs to the ten largest clones.

What the authors observed across the whole study: How much clinical and demographic metadata was included differed by source and by participant, and the metadata was provided uncurated.

A second Seattle source provided samples from volunteer blood donors who had recovered from COVID-19. Whole blood was collected in K2EDTA tubes by collaborating institutions according to the institutions' own protocols. For TCRbeta analysis, collaborator samples were shipped as frozen whole blood, as isolated PBMCs, or as DNA extracted from either sample type. The CDR3 covers 14 residues, taking in both the cysteine and the phenylalanine. CDR3 DNA only is kept here, 42 bases in frame from base 1. V sheds 2 bases and J sheds 8 bases, leaving 11 bases between their ends. CDR1 and CDR2 are drawn from the germline V gene (reference sequence): SGHNT, YYREEE.

The sequence derives from a man aged 35-49 years who had recovered from COVID-19. The specimen sequenced was peripheral blood. In this chain, TRBV5-4 is recombined with TRBJ1-6; the best D guess is TRBD1, with 5 bases matching. DNA sequence: TGTGCCAGCAGCTTCGGACAATCGGATTCACCCCTCCACTTT. Translation gives CASSFGQSDSPLHF.